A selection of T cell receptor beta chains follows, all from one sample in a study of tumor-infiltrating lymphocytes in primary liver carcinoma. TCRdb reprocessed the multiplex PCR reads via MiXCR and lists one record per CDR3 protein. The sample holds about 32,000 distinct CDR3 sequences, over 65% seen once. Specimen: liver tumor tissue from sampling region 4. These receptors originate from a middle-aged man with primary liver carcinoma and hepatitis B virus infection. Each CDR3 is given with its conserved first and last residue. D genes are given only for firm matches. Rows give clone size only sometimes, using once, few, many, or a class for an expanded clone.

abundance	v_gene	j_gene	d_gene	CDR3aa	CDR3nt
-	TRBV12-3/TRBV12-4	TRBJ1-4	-	CTSNLALNEKLFF	TGTACCAGCAATTTAGCCTTAAATGAAAAACTGTTTTTT
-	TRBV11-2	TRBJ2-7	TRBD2	CANGLTLAGASDQYF	TGTGCCAACGGCTTAACCCTAGCGGGGGCTAGCGACCAGTACTTC
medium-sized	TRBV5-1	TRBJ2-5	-	CASSPSAAQETQYF	TGCGCCAGCAGCCCCTCGGCAGCCCAAGAGACCCAGTACTTC
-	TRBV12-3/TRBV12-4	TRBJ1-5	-	CASSLVSGKSQHF	TGTGCCAGCAGTTTAGTAAGCGGGAAATCCCAGCATTTT
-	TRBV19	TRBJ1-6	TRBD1	CASDGDRHNSPLHF	TGTGCCTCGGACGGGGACAGGCATAATTCACCCCTCCACTTT
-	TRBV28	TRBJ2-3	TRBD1	CASTSPRGQGGRTQYF	TGTGCCAGCACTTCACCCCGGGGACAGGGGGGGAGGACGCAGTATTTT
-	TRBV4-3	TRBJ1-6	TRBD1	CASSSWDRGRSSHLHF	TGCGCCAGTAGCTCCTGGGACAGGGGAAGGAGTTCACACCTCCACTTT
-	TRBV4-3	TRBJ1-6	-	CASSQAVTVDNSPLHF	TGCGCCAGCAGCCAAGCAGTGACAGTAGATAATTCACCCCTCCACTTT
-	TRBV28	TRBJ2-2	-	CASSARMGRTGELFF	TGTGCCAGCAGTGCGAGGATGGGGAGGACCGGGGAGCTGTTTTTT
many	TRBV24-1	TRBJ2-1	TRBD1	CATKDPGGADVEFF	TGTGCCACTAAAGACCCAGGGGGCGCCGATGTTGAGTTCTTC
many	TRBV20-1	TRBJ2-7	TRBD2	CSARVASGNSEQYF	TGCAGTGCTAGAGTTGCTAGCGGGAACTCCGAGCAGTACTTC
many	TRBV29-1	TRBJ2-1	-	CSVPVSSSEQFF	TGCAGCGTCCCCGTCTCAAGTAGTGAGCAGTTCTTC
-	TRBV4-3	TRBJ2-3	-	CASSQDLNTPDTQYF	TGCGCCAGCAGCCAAGATTTAAACACCCCAGATACGCAGTATTTT
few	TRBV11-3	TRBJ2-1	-	CASSLVVSNSEQFF	TGTGCCAGCAGCTTAGTCGTCTCGAACAGCGAGCAGTTCTTC
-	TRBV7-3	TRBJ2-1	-	CADSPSRGQNEQFF	TGTGCCGACAGCCCATCAAGGGGCCAGAATGAGCAGTTCTTC
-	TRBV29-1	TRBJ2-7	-	CSVRPSRVRSYEQCF	TGCAGCGTACGCCCTTCCAGGGTCAGGTCCTATGAGCAGTGCTTC
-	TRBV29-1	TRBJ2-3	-	CSICGGTDTQYF	TGCAGCATTTGCGGAGGCACAGATACGCAGTATTTT
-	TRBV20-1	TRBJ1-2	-	CSAREGTIFGVYTF	TGCAGTGCTAGAGAGGGGACGATTTTTGGTGTCTACACCTTC
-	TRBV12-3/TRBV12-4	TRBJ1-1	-	CTSKGPLGTEVFF	TGTACCAGCAAAGGGCCCCTTGGCACTGAAGTTTTCTTT
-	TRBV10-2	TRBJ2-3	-	CVSSESGLGMYQPQYF	TGCGTCAGCAGTGAGTCAGGGCTGGGGATGTATCAGCCCCAGTATTTT
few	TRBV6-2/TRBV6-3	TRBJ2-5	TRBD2	CTSSPTRRTSGRRETQYF	TGTACCAGCAGCCCTACCCGTCGGACCAGCGGGAGAAGGGAGACCCAGTACTTC
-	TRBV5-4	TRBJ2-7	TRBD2	CTSSGGPGAENTYEQCF	TGTACCAGCAGCGGGGGGCCGGGAGCGGAAAACACCTACGAGCAGTGCTTC
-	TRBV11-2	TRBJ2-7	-	CASSLGRGGEQYF	TGTGCCAGCAGCTTAGGCAGGGGGGGCGAGCAGTACTTC
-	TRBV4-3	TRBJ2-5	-	CARSQEGNLPGTAQYF	TGCGCCAGGAGCCAAGAGGGTAACCTCCCCGGTACGGCCCAGTACTTC
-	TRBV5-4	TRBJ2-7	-	CANSLQGLDVQYF	TGTGCCAACAGCTTACAGGGACTGGACGTGCAGTACTTC
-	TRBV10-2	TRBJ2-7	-	CTSSESLWGGEQYF	TGCACCAGCAGTGAGTCCCTCTGGGGAGGCGAGCAATACTTC
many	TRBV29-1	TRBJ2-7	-	CSVEGGHEQYF	TGCAGCGTTGAAGGGGGTCATGAGCAGTACTTC
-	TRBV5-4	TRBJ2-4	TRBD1	CASSLKGGRRNTQYF	TGTGCCAGCAGTTTGAAAGGGGGCCGGAGAAACACTCAGTACTTC
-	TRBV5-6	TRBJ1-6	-	CASSPGTPVNSPLHF	TGTGCCAGCAGCCCGGGGACTCCAGTGAATTCACCTCTCCACTTT
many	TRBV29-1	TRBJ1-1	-	CSRGREGYQNTEAFF	TGCAGCAGGGGACGGGAAGGCTATCAGAACACTGAAGCTTTCTTT